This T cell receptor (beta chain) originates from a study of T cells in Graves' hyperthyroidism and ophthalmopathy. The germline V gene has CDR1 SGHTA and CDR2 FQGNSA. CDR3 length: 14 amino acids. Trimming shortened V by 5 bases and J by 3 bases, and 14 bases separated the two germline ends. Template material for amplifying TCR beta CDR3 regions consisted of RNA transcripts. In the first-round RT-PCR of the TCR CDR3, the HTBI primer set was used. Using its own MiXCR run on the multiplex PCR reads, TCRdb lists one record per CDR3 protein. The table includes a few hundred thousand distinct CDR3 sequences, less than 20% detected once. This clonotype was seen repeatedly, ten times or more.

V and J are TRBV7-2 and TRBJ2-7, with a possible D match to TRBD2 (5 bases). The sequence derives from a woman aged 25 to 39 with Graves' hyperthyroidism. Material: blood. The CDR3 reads CASSTSRGSYEQYF. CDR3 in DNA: TGTGCCAGCAGCACATCACGAGGGAGCTACGAGCAGTACTTC.